This TCR beta chain was captured in a study of neoadjuvant anti-PD-1 for oral cavity cancer. In the study overall: Patients without progression got a fourth dose around day 43. Overall study findings and caveats: Non-responders to neoadjuvant nivolumab had significantly more clonal PBMC T cells than responders.

Patients were newly diagnosed with stage II-IVA oral cavity squamous cell carcinoma without prior systemic or radiation treatment. As for this clone: Antigen specificity is unknown.

V lost 7 bases and J 4 bases, leaving 7 bases between the germline ends. The CDR3 consists of 11 residues. Germline V CDR1 and CDR2: SEHNR, FQNEAQ (reference sequence). Clones were sequenced by immunoSEQ multiplex PCR, and TCRdb holds only the in-frame ones, with some missing. This table has some 71,000 clones, more than 70% appearing once. The receptor's source is a person aged 40 to 85 with oral cavity squamous cell carcinoma. V usage is TRBV7-9 and J usage is TRBJ1-1; TRBD1 is a possible D gene (5 bases). The sample consisted of PBMCs, taken before nivolumab (anti-PD-1) treatment. CDR3 amino acids: CASTGGTEAFF. In DNA form, the CDR3 reads TGTGCCAGCACCGGGGGCACTGAAGCTTTCTTT. Drawing the rest from reference TRBV7-9 and TRBJ1-1, the complete variable domain is DTGVSQNPRHKITKRGQNVTFRCDPISEHNRLYWYRQTLGQGPEFLTYFQNEAQLEKSRLLSDRFSAERPKGSFSTLEIQRTEQGDSAMYLCASTGGTEAFFGQGTRLTVV.